This entry is about one T cell receptor beta chain. Its antigen has not been determined. No much larger clonotype is one base removed from it; base qualities were not supplied. V is pruned by 6 bases and J by 2 bases, leaving 6 bases of the junction without a gene match. Based on the germline V gene, the CDR1 and CDR2 sequences are SQVTM and ANQGSEA. The CDR3 covers 14 residues, taking in both the cysteine and the phenylalanine. Only the CDR3 DNA stays, 42 bases, in frame from base 1. The data derive from a study of T-cell reconstitution after alpha-beta-depleted transplantation in children (dated by TCRdb to the mid-2010s). About the full investigation: Using TCR repertoire profiling, the study followed T-cell immune reconstitution in a quantitative way in children after TCRalphabeta/CD19-depleted allogeneic hematopoietic cell transplantation. The full study reports these points: The apparently early recovery of alphabetaT-cell counts about two months after transplant reportedly depended on only several hundred rapidly expanded clones that came from non-depleted graft cells. In some patients, the high TCRbeta diversity seen at day 60 was put down to recipient T cells and intrathymic progenitors that had survived conditioning. Hyperexpanded clone frequencies declined over subsequent months; after one year, T-cell counts and TCRbeta diversity were mostly attributed to newly produced T cells.

The receptor library was made with PCR. The instrument was an Illumina HiSeq 2500. To normalize quantification of the TCRbeta repertoire, the TCR libraries were built with molecular barcoding that relied on unique molecular identifiers. The public sequencing data were trimmed at Q25 with fastp and processed into clonotypes with MiXCR by TCRdb, which kept only in-frame beta chains. For every CDR3 protein sequence, its rows merge into one entry that carries the most common genes and DNA. In this sample the table shows around 90,000 distinct CDR3 sequences, roughly 16% of which occur a single time. The leading ten clones occupy about 20% of the sample. What this sample's treatment or condition label stands for: allogeneic hematopoietic cell transplantation with graft depleted of TCRalphabeta T cells and CD19 B cells. TCRalphabeta/CD19-depleted allogeneic hematopoietic cell grafts were given to the transplant recipients, all of whom were children.

The clonotype comes from a male patient aged 2-10 years who had a stem cell transplant for acute lymphoblastic leukemia, so the T cells may come from the graft donor. This sequence uses TRBV29-1 and TRBJ1-3, with 8 bases aligning to TRBD1. This sample comprised PBMCs, mostly from graft donor cells, obtained 180 days after TCRalphabeta/CD19-depleted stem cell transplant. The sequenced DNA is TGCAGCGTCGCCGGACAGGGACCTGGAAACACCATATATTTT. It specifies CSVAGQGPGNTIYF.